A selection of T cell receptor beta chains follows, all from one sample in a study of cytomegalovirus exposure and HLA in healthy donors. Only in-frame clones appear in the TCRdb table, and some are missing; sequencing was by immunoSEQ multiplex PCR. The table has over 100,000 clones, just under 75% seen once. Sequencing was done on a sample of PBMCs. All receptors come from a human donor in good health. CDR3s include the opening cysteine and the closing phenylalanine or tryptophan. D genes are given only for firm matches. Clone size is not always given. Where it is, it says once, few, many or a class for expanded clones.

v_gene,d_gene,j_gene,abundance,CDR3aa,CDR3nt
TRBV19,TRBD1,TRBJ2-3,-,CASSVRQGVSTDTQYF,TGTGCCAGTAGTGTAAGACAGGGGGTTAGCACAGATACGCAGTATTTT
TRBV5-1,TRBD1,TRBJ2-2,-,CASSDRVSTGELFF,TGCGCCAGCAGCGACAGGGTCAGCACCGGGGAGCTGTTTTTT
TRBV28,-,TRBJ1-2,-,CASSLPSLASYGYTF,TGTGCCAGCAGTTTGCCCTCCCTAGCAAGCTATGGCTACACCTTC
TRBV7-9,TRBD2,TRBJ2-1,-,CASSLGGAGGLNNEQFF,TGTGCCAGCAGCTTAGGTGGCGCGGGAGGCCTAAACAATGAGCAGTTCTTC
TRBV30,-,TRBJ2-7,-,CAFGSNAGQYF,TGTGCCTTCGGCAGTAACGCGGGGCAGTACTTC
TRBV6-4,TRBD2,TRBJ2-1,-,CASSELAGGPGEQFF,TGTGCCAGCAGTGAACTAGCGGGGGGGCCGGGTGAGCAGTTCTTC
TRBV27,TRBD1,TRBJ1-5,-,CASSTNRGRGPQHF,TGTGCCAGCAGTACTAACAGGGGGCGGGGGCCCCAGCATTTT
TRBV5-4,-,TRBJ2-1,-,CASSLGESGYEQFF,TGTGCCAGCAGCTTGGGGGAGTCGGGGTATGAGCAGTTCTTC
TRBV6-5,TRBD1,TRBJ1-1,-,CASKEGANTEAFF,TGTGCCAGCAAGGAGGGGGCGAACACTGAAGCTTTCTTT
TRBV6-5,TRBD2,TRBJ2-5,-,CASSYLSGGRETQYF,TGTGCCAGCAGTTACCTTAGCGGGGGTAGGGAGACCCAGTACTTC
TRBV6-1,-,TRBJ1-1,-,CASSEAPPRSQAFF,TGTGCCAGCAGTGAAGCGCCCCCCCGAAGCCAAGCTTTCTTT
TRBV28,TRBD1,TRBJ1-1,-,CASRGQGRTEAFF,TGTGCCAGCAGGGGACAGGGTAGGACTGAAGCTTTCTTT
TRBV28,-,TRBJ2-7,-,CASRLGGGSYEQYF,TGTGCCAGCAGGCTCGGGGGTGGCTCCTACGAGCAGTACTTC
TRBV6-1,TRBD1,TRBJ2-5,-,CASLLGTAQETQYF,TGTGCCAGCTTGCTTGGGACAGCTCAAGAGACCCAGTACTTC
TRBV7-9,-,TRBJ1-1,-,CASSPQGFRTEAFF,TGTGCCAGCAGCCCCCAGGGGTTCAGGACTGAAGCTTTCTTT
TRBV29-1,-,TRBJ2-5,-,CSVGQTETQYF,TGCAGCGTTGGACAGACAGAGACCCAGTACTTC
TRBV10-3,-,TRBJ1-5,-,CAITERAGQPQHF,TGTGCCATCACTGAGCGAGCGGGTCAGCCCCAGCATTTT
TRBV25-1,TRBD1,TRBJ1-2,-,CASSERQGGSYGYTF,TGTGCCAGCAGTGAAAGACAGGGAGGAAGCTATGGCTACACCTTC
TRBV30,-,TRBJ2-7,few,CAWRGRDSGMYEQYF,TGTGCCTGGAGGGGCAGAGACAGTGGGATGTACGAGCAGTACTTC
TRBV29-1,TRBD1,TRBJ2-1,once,CSVRGQPGNEQFF,TGCAGCGTCCGGGGACAGCCCGGCAATGAGCAGTTCTTC
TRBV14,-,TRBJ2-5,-,CASSQYAASQETQYF,TGTGCCAGCAGCCAATATGCAGCGAGCCAAGAGACCCAGTACTTC
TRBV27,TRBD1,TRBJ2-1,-,CASSPHGQGGEQFF,TGTGCCAGCAGTCCGCATGGACAGGGCGGTGAGCAGTTCTTC
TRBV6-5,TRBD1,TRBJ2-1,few,CASSRLNRGGNEQFF,TGTGCCAGCAGTCGACTCAACAGGGGCGGGAATGAGCAGTTCTTC
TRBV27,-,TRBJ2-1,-,CASLSSGSPYNEQFF,TGTGCCAGCCTGTCAAGCGGCTCTCCCTACAATGAGCAGTTCTTC
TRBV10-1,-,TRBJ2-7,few,CASKTTLLFDEQYF,TGCGCCAGCAAGACTACTCTCCTCTTTGACGAGCAGTACTTC
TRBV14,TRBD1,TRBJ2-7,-,CASSRLRDRSHEQYF,TGTGCCAGCAGCCGACTCCGGGACAGGAGCCACGAGCAGTACTTC
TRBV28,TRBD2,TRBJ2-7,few,CASSAGLAGEYEQYF,TGTGCCAGCAGTGCAGGACTAGCGGGGGAGTACGAGCAGTACTTC
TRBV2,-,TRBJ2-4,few,CASSEWGDAKNIQYF,TGTGCCAGCAGTGAATGGGGGGACGCCAAAAACATTCAGTACTTC
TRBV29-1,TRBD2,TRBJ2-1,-,CSGRKTSGRDEQFF,TGCAGCGGGCGTAAGACTAGCGGGAGAGATGAGCAGTTCTTC
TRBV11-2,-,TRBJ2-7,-,CASSLEYYEQYF,TGTGCCAGCAGCTTAGAATACTACGAGCAGTACTTC
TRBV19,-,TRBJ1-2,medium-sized,CASSPPGRGGDYTF,TGTGCCAGTAGCCCTCCTGGCCGGGGAGGAGACTACACCTTC
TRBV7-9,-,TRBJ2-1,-,CASRPGGGPYNEQFF,TGTGCCAGCAGACCGGGCGGAGGACCCTACAATGAGCAGTTCTTC
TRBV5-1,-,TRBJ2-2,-,CASSFSRANTGELFF,TGCGCCAGCAGCTTCAGCCGGGCGAACACCGGGGAGCTGTTTTTT
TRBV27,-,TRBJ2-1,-,CASSFSSRRVSYNEQFF,TGTGCCAGCAGTTTTTCATCCAGGCGGGTTTCCTACAATGAGCAGTTCTTC
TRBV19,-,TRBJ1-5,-,CASSRDRDIHSNQPQHF,TGTGCCAGTAGTAGAGACCGGGACATTCATAGCAATCAGCCCCAGCATTTT
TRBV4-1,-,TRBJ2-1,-,CASSQERRGVYNEQFF,TGCGCCAGCAGCCAAGAAAGACGCGGGGTCTACAATGAGCAGTTCTTC
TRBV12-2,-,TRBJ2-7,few,CASRSPRRESSYEQYF,TGTGCAAGTCGCTCCCCAAGGCGGGAAAGTTCATACGAGCAGTACTTC
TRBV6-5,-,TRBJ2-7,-,CAVQGNYGEQYF,TGTGCAGTCCAGGGTAATTATGGCGAGCAGTACTTC
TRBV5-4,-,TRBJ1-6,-,CASSFQENSPLHF,TGTGCCAGCAGCTTCCAGGAAAATTCACCCCTCCACTTT
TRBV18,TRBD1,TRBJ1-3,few,CASSPPGLRGPGNTIYF,TGTGCCAGCTCACCACCGGGCTTGAGGGGGCCTGGAAACACCATATATTTT
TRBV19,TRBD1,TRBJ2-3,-,CASRWSGQGTDTQYF,TGTGCCAGTAGGTGGTCAGGACAGGGCACAGATACGCAGTATTTT
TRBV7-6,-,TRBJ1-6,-,CASSLGLPDSPLHF,TGTGCCAGCAGCCTGGGACTTCCGGATTCACCCCTCCACTTT
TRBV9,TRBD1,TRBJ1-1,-,CASSARPGTGMTEAFF,TGTGCCAGCAGCGCGCGTCCCGGGACAGGGATGACTGAAGCTTTCTTT
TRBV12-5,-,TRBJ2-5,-,CASGLVNVPSDF,TGTGCTAGTGGTTTGGTAAACGTACCGTCGGACTTC
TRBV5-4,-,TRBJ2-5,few,CASSFSPQEYQETQYF,TGTGCCAGCAGCTTTAGCCCACAGGAGTACCAAGAGACCCAGTACTTC